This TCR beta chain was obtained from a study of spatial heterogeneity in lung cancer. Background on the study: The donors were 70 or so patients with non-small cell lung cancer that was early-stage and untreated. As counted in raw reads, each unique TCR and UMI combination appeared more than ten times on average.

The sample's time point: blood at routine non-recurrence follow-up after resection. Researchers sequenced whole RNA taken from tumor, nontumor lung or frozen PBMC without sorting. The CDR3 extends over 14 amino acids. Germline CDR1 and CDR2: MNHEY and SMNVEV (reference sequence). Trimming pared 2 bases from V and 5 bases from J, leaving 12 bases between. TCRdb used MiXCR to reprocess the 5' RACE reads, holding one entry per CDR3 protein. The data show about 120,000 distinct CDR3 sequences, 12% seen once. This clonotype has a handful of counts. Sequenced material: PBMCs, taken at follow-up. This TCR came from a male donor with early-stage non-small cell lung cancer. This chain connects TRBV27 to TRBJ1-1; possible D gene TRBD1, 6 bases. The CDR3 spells CASSLNTGKTEAFF. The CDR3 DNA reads TGTGCCAGCAGTTTAAATACAGGGAAGACTGAAGCTTTCTTT.